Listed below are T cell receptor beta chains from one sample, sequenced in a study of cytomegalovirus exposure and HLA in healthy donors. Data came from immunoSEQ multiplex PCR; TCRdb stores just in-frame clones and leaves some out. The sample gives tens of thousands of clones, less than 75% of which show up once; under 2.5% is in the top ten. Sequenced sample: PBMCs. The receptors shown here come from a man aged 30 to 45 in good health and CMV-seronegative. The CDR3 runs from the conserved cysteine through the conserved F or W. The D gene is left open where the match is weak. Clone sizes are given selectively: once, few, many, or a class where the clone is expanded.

CDR3: CSSSFYETDGGPLHF
DNA: TGTTCCAGCAGCTTTTATGAGACCGACGGGGGTCCCCTCCACTTT
J: TRBJ1-6
V: TRBV5-6
D: NA
size: NA

CDR3: CASSPPSRLNTEAFF
DNA: TGTGCCAGCAGTCCTCCTTCCAGGCTGAACACTGAAGCTTTCTTT
J: TRBJ1-1
V: TRBV7-9
D: NA
size: NA

CDR3: CASSRGTESYEQYF
DNA: TGTGCCAGCAGCCGGGGGACAGAATCCTACGAGCAGTACTTC
J: TRBJ2-7
V: TRBV11-2
D: NA
size: NA

CDR3: CATTLHGGGNAEAFF
DNA: TGTGCCACTACGCTCCATGGGGGGGGGAATGCTGAAGCTTTCTTT
J: TRBJ1-1
V: TRBV19
D: NA
size: NA

CDR3: CASSLAGQSYEQYF
DNA: TGTGCCAGCAGCTTAGCGGGACAGTCCTACGAGCAGTACTTC
J: TRBJ2-7
V: TRBV7-9
D: TRBD1
size: NA

CDR3: CASSLVDSRISYNEQFF
DNA: TGTGCCAGCAGCTTAGTCGACTCTAGGATCTCCTACAATGAGCAGTTCTTC
J: TRBJ2-1
V: TRBV11-2
D: NA
size: NA

CDR3: CASNPTSGGTDTQYF
DNA: TGTGCCAGCAACCCGACTAGCGGAGGCACAGATACGCAGTATTTT
J: TRBJ2-3
V: TRBV5-6
D: TRBD2
size: NA

CDR3: CASSSDRAGEAFF
DNA: TGTGCCAGCAGTTCGGACAGGGCAGGTGAAGCTTTCTTT
J: TRBJ1-1
V: TRBV6-6
D: TRBD1
size: NA

CDR3: CASTEQSSYNSPLHF
DNA: TGTGCCAGCACCGAACAGAGCTCCTATAATTCACCCCTCCACTTT
J: TRBJ1-6
V: TRBV27
D: NA
size: NA

CDR3: CASSKRERAFNTGELFF
DNA: TGTGCCAGCAGCAAACGCGAGCGGGCGTTTAACACCGGGGAGCTGTTTTTT
J: TRBJ2-2
V: TRBV7-8
D: NA
size: NA

CDR3: CASTGLGNNEQFF
DNA: TGTGCCAGCACAGGACTAGGCAACAATGAGCAGTTCTTC
J: TRBJ2-1
V: TRBV27
D: TRBD2
size: NA

CDR3: CASTVSRYNEQFF
DNA: TGTGCCAGCACGGTATCTAGGTACAATGAGCAGTTCTTC
J: TRBJ2-1
V: TRBV2
D: NA
size: few

CDR3: CASSTTGTPYEQYF
DNA: TGTGCCAGCAGCACCACCGGGACACCCTACGAGCAGTACTTC
J: TRBJ2-7
V: TRBV5-4
D: NA
size: NA

CDR3: CASSLEVNEKLFF
DNA: TGTGCCAGCAGTTTAGAGGTGAATGAAAAACTGTTTTTT
J: TRBJ1-4
V: TRBV27
D: NA
size: NA

CDR3: CASSLSSRGGSETQYF
DNA: TGCGCCAGCAGCCTAAGTTCGCGGGGGGGCTCAGAGACCCAGTACTTC
J: TRBJ2-5
V: TRBV4-1
D: TRBD2
size: NA

CDR3: CASRTGGRAYEQYF
DNA: TGTGCCAGCAGAACAGGGGGCAGGGCCTACGAGCAGTACTTC
J: TRBJ2-7
V: TRBV27
D: TRBD1
size: NA

CDR3: CASSPLQADYGYTF
DNA: TGTGCCAGCAGTCCTTTACAGGCTGACTATGGCTACACCTTC
J: TRBJ1-2
V: TRBV27
D: NA
size: NA

CDR3: CASIPDIPVEAFF
DNA: TGTGCCAGCATTCCGGACATACCCGTTGAAGCTTTCTTT
J: TRBJ1-1
V: TRBV6-6
D: NA
size: NA

CDR3: CSVWTGVNYGYTF
DNA: TGCAGCGTTTGGACAGGGGTTAACTATGGCTACACCTTC
J: TRBJ1-2
V: TRBV29-1
D: TRBD1
size: few

CDR3: CASRVANEQFF
DNA: TGTGCCAGCAGGGTAGCGAATGAGCAGTTCTTC
J: TRBJ2-1
V: TRBV6-1
D: NA
size: NA

CDR3: CASSFGLAGDANTGELFF
DNA: TGTGCCAGCAGCTTTGGGCTAGCGGGGGACGCGAACACCGGGGAGCTGTTTTTT
J: TRBJ2-2
V: TRBV7-9
D: TRBD2
size: NA

CDR3: CASSSGRGGLETQYF
DNA: TGTGCCAGCAGCTCGGGGCGGGGGGGCCTGGAGACCCAGTACTTC
J: TRBJ2-5
V: TRBV9
D: TRBD2
size: NA

CDR3: CASSVVGTSYEQYF
DNA: TGTGCCAGCAGCGTAGTTGGGACTTCCTACGAGCAGTACTTC
J: TRBJ2-7
V: TRBV9
D: NA
size: NA

CDR3: CASSLRSGTYTEAFF
DNA: TGCGCCAGCAGCTTGCGATCAGGCACGTACACTGAAGCTTTCTTT
J: TRBJ1-1
V: TRBV5-1
D: NA
size: NA

CDR3: CASSLSGYYGYTF
DNA: TGTGCCAGCAGCTTGTCGGGGTACTATGGCTACACCTTC
J: TRBJ1-2
V: TRBV27
D: NA
size: NA

CDR3: CASSSQLTGDDNEQFF
DNA: TGTGCCAGCAGTTCCCAATTGACAGGGGACGACAATGAGCAGTTCTTC
J: TRBJ2-1
V: TRBV6-5
D: TRBD1
size: NA

CDR3: CASRDRSYEQYF
DNA: TGTGCCAGTAGGGACAGATCCTACGAGCAGTACTTC
J: TRBJ2-7
V: TRBV19
D: NA
size: few

CDR3: CASSQGEVTFNEQFF
DNA: TGCGCCAGCAGCCAAGGGGAGGTGACGTTCAATGAGCAGTTCTTC
J: TRBJ2-1
V: TRBV4-1
D: NA
size: few

CDR3: CAWVPGQGNTIYF
DNA: TGTGCCTGGGTACCGGGACAGGGGAACACCATATATTTT
J: TRBJ1-3
V: TRBV30
D: TRBD1
size: few

CDR3: CASSPGSMNTEAFF
DNA: TGTGCCAGCAGCCCGGGGAGCATGAACACTGAAGCTTTCTTT
J: TRBJ1-1
V: TRBV11-3
D: NA
size: NA

CDR3: CASSPYRSTEAFF
DNA: TGCGCCAGCAGCCCCTACCGGAGCACTGAAGCTTTCTTT
J: TRBJ1-1
V: TRBV4-3
D: NA
size: NA

CDR3: CASSESGAGVYEQYF
DNA: TGCGCCAGCAGTGAGTCGGGTGCGGGAGTCTACGAGCAGTACTTC
J: TRBJ2-7
V: TRBV10-1
D: TRBD2
size: NA

CDR3: CASSPPPGLNFYGYTF
DNA: TGTGCCAGCAGCCCACCTCCGGGTCTAAATTTCTATGGCTACACCTTC
J: TRBJ1-2
V: TRBV9
D: NA
size: NA

CDR3: CASSLDQGALIYEQYF
DNA: TGCGCCAGCAGCTTGGACCAGGGGGCGCTTATCTACGAGCAGTACTTC
J: TRBJ2-7
V: TRBV5-1
D: TRBD1
size: few

CDR3: CASGERSYEQYF
DNA: TGTGCCAGCGGGGAGCGATCCTACGAGCAGTACTTC
J: TRBJ2-7
V: TRBV7-8
D: NA
size: NA

CDR3: CASSLPSGRNTGELFF
DNA: TGTGCCAGCAGTTTACCTAGCGGGAGGAACACCGGGGAGCTGTTTTTT
J: TRBJ2-2
V: TRBV27
D: TRBD2
size: once

CDR3: CASSFTGQNTGELFF
DNA: TGCGCCAGCAGCTTCACGGGACAGAACACCGGGGAGCTGTTTTTT
J: TRBJ2-2
V: TRBV5-1
D: NA
size: NA

CDR3: CASSFTWTGGTEAFF
DNA: TGTGCCAGCAGTTTCACCTGGACAGGGGGCACTGAAGCTTTCTTT
J: TRBJ1-1
V: TRBV28
D: TRBD1
size: NA

CDR3: CASSQLGLLQETQYF
DNA: TGCGCCAGCAGCCAACTGGGGCTCCTACAAGAGACCCAGTACTTC
J: TRBJ2-5
V: TRBV4-1
D: NA
size: few

CDR3: CASSLGQGEQYF
DNA: TGTGCCAGCAGCTTGGGACAGGGCGAGCAGTACTTC
J: TRBJ2-7
V: TRBV5-4
D: TRBD1
size: few

CDR3: CASSEGTGGDNEQFF
DNA: TGTGCCAGCAGTGAAGGTACAGGGGGGGACAATGAGCAGTTCTTC
J: TRBJ2-1
V: TRBV2
D: NA
size: NA

CDR3: CASSDDRTNTGELFF
DNA: TGTGCCAGCAGCGACGACAGGACGAACACCGGGGAGCTGTTTTTT
J: TRBJ2-2
V: TRBV7-9
D: NA
size: NA

CDR3: CASSLSRLPGYQPQHF
DNA: TGTGCCAGCAGTTTATCCCGGTTACCGGGGTATCAGCCCCAGCATTTT
J: TRBJ1-5
V: TRBV27
D: NA
size: NA

CDR3: CAWRIKYSHRDAYEQYF
DNA: TGTGCCTGGAGGATCAAATACTCCCACAGGGACGCCTACGAGCAGTACTTC
J: TRBJ2-7
V: TRBV30
D: NA
size: NA

CDR3: CASSPTGRGYQPQHF
DNA: TGTGCCAGCAGCCCTACAGGGAGGGGGTATCAGCCCCAGCATTTT
J: TRBJ1-5
V: TRBV27
D: NA
size: few

CDR3: CASSFFVGTANEKLFF
DNA: TGCGCCAGCAGCTTTTTCGTAGGGACAGCGAATGAAAAACTGTTTTTT
J: TRBJ1-4
V: TRBV5-1
D: TRBD1
size: NA

CDR3: CASSQGGTQYF
DNA: TGTGCCAGCAGCCAGGGGGGGACCCAGTACTTC
J: TRBJ2-5
V: TRBV7-8
D: NA
size: NA

CDR3: CAWNPAAGYNEQFF
DNA: TGTGCCTGGAACCCGGCAGCGGGTTACAATGAGCAGTTCTTC
J: TRBJ2-1
V: TRBV30
D: NA
size: few

CDR3: CASSPTATNYGYTF
DNA: TGCGCCAGCAGCCCGACAGCGACTAACTATGGCTACACCTTC
J: TRBJ1-2
V: TRBV4-1
D: NA
size: few

CDR3: CASSSGTEREKLFF
DNA: TGTGCCAGCAGCTCCGGGACAGAACGAGAAAAACTGTTTTTT
J: TRBJ1-4
V: TRBV7-2
D: TRBD1
size: NA

CDR3: CASSEEAGGRPQHF
DNA: TGTGCCAGCAGTGAAGAGGCAGGGGGTCGGCCCCAGCATTTT
J: TRBJ1-5
V: TRBV25-1
D: TRBD1
size: few

CDR3: CASRYGGDYQPQHF
DNA: TGTGCCAGCAGGTACGGGGGGGACTATCAGCCCCAGCATTTT
J: TRBJ1-5
V: TRBV6-6
D: NA
size: NA

CDR3: CASNVFGGQVGYTF
DNA: TGTGCCAGTAACGTCTTCGGGGGTCAAGTTGGCTACACCTTC
J: TRBJ1-2
V: TRBV19
D: NA
size: NA

CDR3: CASSQDRSNTEAFF
DNA: TGCGCCAGCAGCCAAGACAGGTCGAACACTGAAGCTTTCTTT
J: TRBJ1-1
V: TRBV4-3
D: NA
size: NA

CDR3: CASSQDRGDTQYF
DNA: TGTGCCAGCAGCCAGGACAGGGGGGATACGCAGTATTTT
J: TRBJ2-3
V: TRBV7-2
D: TRBD1
size: NA

CDR3: CASSEGINPNTEAFF
DNA: TGTGCCAGCAGCGAGGGCATAAATCCGAACACTGAAGCTTTCTTT
J: TRBJ1-1
V: TRBV5-6
D: NA
size: NA

CDR3: CASSQVSGDSYGYTF
DNA: TGCGCCAGCAGCCAAGTATCTGGGGACAGCTATGGCTACACCTTC
J: TRBJ1-2
V: TRBV4-1
D: TRBD1
size: NA